This T cell receptor beta chain derives from a study of blood T cell repertoires in COVID-19. Background on the study: COVID-19 samples collected from the United States, Italy and Spain covered acute and convalescent phases. In each case, the material was cDNA or gDNA derived from T cells, B-cell-depleted T cells, or PBMCs.

The CDR3 length is 19 residues. Trimming removed 0 bases from V and 0 bases from J; junction bases left unmatched: 14. Germline CDR1 and CDR2: SGHRS and YFSETQ. This clone came up once. Original analysis: Using reference gene primer amplification, nucleated cell counts were estimated. Measured with immunoSEQ multiplex PCR; TCRdb has only the in-frame clones, and not every one. V and J calls and clone size are given by that table; D and trimming were obtained from the DNA. The sample holds under 250,000 clones, 80% to 90% seen once. The sequence came from a man aged 35-49 years with active or convalescent COVID-19. What was sequenced was peripheral blood. The chain is built from TRBV5-1 and TRBJ2-7; the match to TRBD1 covers 8 bases. The CDR3 nucleotides are TGCGCCAGCAGCTTGGTAACAGGGGGAAGGATGAGGGGCTCCTACGAGCAGTACTTC. The encoded protein is CASSLVTGGRMRGSYEQYF.